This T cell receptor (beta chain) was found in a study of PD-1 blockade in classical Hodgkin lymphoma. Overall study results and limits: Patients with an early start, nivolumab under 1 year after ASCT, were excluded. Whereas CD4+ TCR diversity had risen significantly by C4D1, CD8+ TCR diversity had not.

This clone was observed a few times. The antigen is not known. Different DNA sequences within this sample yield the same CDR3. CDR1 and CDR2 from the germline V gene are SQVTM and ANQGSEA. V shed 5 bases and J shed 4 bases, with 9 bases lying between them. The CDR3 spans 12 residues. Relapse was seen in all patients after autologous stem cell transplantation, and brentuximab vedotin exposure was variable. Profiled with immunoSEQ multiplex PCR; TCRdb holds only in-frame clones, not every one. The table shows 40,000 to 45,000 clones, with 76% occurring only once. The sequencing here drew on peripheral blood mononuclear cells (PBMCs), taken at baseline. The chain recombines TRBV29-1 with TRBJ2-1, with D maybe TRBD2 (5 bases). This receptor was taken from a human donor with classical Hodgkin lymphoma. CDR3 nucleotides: TGCAGCGTTAACCCGGGGTACAATGAGCAGTTCTTC. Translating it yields CSVNPGYNEQFF.